This entry concerns a single T cell receptor (beta chain). Antigen: not known. These data originate in a study of CD8+ T cells in alopecia areata. On the study more broadly: The drug, oral tofacitinib, was given to treated patients at 5 to 10 mg twice daily.

Trimming pared 2 bases from V and 5 bases from J, leaving 8 bases between. Germline V lookup: CDR1 ENHRY, CDR2 SYGVKD. This CDR3 has 13 residues. The treatment is: oral pan-JAK inhibitor, 5-10 mg twice daily. Study-level results: With one nonresponder, baseline CD8+ expansion's link to response remains uncertain.

RNA extraction was followed by reverse transcription into cDNA, which acted as the sequencing template. This table comes from immunoSEQ multiplex PCR, and its TCRdb copy is limited to in-frame clones, with some not included. This table has around 300,000 clones, 60% appearing once. The source is a human donor with alopecia areata. Sample: CD4+ T cells sorted from blood, taken around week 54, from a patient treated with tofacitinib. The chain joins TRBV10-3 to TRBJ2-3; possibly TRBD1 for D (5 bases). CDR3 DNA: TGTGCCATCAGTGAGCAGGGAATAGATACGCAGTATTTT. Amino acids: CAISEQGIDTQYF.